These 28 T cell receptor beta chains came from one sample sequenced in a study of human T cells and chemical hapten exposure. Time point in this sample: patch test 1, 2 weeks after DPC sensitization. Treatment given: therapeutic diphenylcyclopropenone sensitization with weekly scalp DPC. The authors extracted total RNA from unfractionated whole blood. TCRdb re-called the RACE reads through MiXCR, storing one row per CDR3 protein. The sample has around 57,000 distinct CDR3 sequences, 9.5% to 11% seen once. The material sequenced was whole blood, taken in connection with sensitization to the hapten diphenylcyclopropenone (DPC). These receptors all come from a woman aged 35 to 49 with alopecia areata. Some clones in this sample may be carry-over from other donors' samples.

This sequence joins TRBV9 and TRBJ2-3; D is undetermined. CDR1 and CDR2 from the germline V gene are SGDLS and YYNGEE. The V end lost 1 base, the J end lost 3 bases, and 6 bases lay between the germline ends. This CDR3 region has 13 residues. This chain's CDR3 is CASSVLGTDTQYF. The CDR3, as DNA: TGTGCCAGCAGCGTACTGGGAACAGATACGCAGTATTTT.

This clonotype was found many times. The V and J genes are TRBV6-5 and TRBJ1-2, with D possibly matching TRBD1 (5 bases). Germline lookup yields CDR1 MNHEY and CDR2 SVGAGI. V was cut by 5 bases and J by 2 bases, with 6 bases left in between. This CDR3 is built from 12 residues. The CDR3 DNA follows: TGTGCCAGCAGTCAGGGCAACTATGGCTACACCTTC. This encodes CASSQGNYGYTF.

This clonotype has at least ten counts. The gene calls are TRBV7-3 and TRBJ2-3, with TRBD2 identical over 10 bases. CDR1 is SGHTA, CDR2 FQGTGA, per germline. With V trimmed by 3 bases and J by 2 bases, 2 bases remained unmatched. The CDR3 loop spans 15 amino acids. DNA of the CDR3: TGTGCCAGCAGCTTCGGACTAGCGGACACAGATACGCAGTATTTT. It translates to CASSFGLADTDTQYF.

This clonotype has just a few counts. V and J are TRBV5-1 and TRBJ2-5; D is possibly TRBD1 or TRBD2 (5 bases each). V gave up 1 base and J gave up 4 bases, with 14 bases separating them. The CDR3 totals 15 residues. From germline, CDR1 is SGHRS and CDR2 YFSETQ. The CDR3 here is CASSLSGAPRETQYF. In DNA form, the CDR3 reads TGCGCCAGCAGCTTGTCCGGGGCCCCAAGAGAGACCCAGTACTTC.

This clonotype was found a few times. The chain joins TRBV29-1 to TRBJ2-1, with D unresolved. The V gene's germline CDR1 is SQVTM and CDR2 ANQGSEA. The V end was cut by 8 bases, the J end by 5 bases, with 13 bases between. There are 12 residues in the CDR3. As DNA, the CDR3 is TGCAGCATAGGACGGTCTAACAATGAGCAGTTCTTC. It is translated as CSIGRSNNEQFF.

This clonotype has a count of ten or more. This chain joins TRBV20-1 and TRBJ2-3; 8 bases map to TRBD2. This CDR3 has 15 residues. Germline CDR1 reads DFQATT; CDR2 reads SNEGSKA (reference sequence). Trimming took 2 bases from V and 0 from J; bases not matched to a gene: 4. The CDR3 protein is CSARLPSGSTDTQYF. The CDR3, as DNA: TGCAGTGCTAGACTGCCTAGCGGGAGCACAGATACGCAGTATTTT.

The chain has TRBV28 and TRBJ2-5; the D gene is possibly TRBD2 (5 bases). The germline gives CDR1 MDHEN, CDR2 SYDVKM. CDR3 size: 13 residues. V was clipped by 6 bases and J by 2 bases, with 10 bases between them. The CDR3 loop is CASRMAGQETQYF. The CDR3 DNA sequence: TGTGCCAGCAGAATGGCGGGTCAAGAGACCCAGTACTTC.

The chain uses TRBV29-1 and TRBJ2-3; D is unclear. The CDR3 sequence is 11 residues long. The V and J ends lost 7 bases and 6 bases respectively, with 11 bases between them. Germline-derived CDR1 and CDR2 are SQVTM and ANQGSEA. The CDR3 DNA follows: TGCAGCGCCCGCCCTTCGGATACGCAGTATTTT. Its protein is CSARPSDTQYF.

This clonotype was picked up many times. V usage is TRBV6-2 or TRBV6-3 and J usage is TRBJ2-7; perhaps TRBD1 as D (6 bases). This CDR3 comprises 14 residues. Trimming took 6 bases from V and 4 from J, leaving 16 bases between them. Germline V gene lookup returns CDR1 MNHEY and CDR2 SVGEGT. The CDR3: CASRPPGTKYEQYF. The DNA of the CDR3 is TGTGCCAGCAGACCGCCTGGGACAAAATACGAGCAGTACTTC.

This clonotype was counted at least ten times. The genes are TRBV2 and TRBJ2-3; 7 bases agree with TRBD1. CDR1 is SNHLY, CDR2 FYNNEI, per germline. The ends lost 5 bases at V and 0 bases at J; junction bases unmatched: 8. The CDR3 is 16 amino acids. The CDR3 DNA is TGTGCCAGCAGTTTCCCGACAGGGTATAGCACAGATACGCAGTATTTT. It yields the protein CASSFPTGYSTDTQYF.

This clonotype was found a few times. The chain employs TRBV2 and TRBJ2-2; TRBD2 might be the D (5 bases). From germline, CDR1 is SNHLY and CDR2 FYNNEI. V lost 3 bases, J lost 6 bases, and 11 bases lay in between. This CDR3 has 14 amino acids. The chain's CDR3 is CASSENLAPGELFF. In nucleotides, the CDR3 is TGTGCCAGCAGTGAGAATCTAGCACCCGGGGAGCTGTTTTTT.

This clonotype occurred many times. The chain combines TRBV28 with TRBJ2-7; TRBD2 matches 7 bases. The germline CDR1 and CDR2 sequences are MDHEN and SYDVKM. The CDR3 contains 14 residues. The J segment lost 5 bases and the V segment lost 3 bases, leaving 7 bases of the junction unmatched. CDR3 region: CASSLWRELHEQYF. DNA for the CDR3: TGTGCCAGCAGTTTGTGGCGGGAGCTCCACGAGCAGTACTTC. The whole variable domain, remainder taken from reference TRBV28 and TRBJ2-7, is DVKVTQSSRYLVKRTGEKVFLECVQDMDHENMFWYRQDPGLGLRLIYFSYDVKMKEKGDIPEGYSVSREKKERFSLILESASTNQTSMYLCASSLWRELHEQYFGPGTRLTVT.

The CDR3 is CASGFGTEAFF. CDR3 nucleotides: TGTGCCAGCGGATTCGGCACTGAAGCTTTCTTT. The rearrangement joins TRBV7-9 to TRBJ1-1, with unresolved D. The germline V gene has CDR1 SEHNR and CDR2 FQNEAQ (reference sequence). V lost 8 bases to trimming and J lost 4 bases, with 8 bases between them. The CDR3 sequence is 11 residues long.

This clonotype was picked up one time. The DNA for the CDR3 is TGCAGCGTGCGACAGGGGACTGGGGCCAACGTCCTGACTTTC. Residues: CSVRQGTGANVLTF. This rearrangement joins TRBV29-1 to TRBJ2-6; TRBD1 matches at 8 bases. Looked up from germline, CDR1 is SQVTM and CDR2 is ANQGSEA. J gave up 2 bases and V 6 bases, and 3 bases lay outside the gene matches. CDR3 length: 14 amino acids.

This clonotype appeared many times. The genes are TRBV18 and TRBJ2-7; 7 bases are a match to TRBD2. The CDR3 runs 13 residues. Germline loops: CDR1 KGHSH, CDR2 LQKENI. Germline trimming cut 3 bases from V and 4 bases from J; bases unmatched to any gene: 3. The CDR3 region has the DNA TGTGCCAGCTCACCCGGGGGAGGGTACGAGCAGTACTTC. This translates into CASSPGGGYEQYF.

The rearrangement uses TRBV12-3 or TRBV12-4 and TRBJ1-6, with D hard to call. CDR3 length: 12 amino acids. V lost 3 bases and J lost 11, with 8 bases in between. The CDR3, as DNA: TGTGCCAGCAGTTTGATGGCAGCACCCCTCCACTTT. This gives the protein CASSLMAAPLHF.

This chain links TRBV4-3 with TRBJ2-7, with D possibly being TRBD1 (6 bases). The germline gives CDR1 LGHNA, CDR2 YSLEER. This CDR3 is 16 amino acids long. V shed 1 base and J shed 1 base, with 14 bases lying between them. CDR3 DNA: TGCGCCAGCAGCCAAGTAATGGGGGCAGGGTCCTACGAGCAGTACTTC. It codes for CASSQVMGAGSYEQYF.

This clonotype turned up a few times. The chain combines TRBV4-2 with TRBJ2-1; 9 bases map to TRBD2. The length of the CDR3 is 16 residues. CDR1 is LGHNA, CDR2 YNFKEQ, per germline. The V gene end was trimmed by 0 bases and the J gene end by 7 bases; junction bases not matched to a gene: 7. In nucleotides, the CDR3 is TGTGCCAGCAGCCAAGAAGGTAGCGGGAGTAGTAATGAGCAGTTCTTC. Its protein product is CASSQEGSGSSNEQFF.

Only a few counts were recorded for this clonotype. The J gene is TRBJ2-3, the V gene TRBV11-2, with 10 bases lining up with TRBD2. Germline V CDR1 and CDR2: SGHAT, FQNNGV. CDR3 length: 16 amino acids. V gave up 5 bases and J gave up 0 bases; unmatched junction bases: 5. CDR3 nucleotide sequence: TGTGCCAGCAGCCGTCGTAGCGGGGGGAGCACAGATACGCAGTATTTT. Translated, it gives CASSRRSGGSTDTQYF.

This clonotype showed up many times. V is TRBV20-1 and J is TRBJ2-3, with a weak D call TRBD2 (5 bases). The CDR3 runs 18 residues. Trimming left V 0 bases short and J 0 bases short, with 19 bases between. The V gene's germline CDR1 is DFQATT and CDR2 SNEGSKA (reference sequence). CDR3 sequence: CSARDRAGPISSTDTQYF. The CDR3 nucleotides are TGCAGTGCTAGAGATAGGGCGGGTCCCATCTCTAGCACAGATACGCAGTATTTT.

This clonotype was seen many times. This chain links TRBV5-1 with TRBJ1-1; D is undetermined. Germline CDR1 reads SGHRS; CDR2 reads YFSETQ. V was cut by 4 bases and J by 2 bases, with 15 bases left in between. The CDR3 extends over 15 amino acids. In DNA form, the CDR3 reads TGCGCCAGCAGCCCTCTTGTTCAGAGTAACACTGAAGCTTTCTTT. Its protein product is CASSPLVQSNTEAFF.

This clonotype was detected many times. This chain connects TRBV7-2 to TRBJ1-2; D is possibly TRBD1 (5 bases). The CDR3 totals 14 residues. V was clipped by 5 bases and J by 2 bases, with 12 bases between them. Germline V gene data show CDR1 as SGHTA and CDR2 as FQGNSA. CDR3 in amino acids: CASSLRDQNYGYTF. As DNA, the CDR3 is TGTGCCAGCAGCCTCCGGGACCAAAACTATGGCTACACCTTC.

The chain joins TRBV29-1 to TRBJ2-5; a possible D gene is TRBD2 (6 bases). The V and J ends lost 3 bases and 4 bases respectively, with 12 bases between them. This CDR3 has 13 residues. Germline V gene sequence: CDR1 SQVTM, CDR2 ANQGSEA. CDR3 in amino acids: CSVEAGRRETQYF. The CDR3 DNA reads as TGCAGCGTTGAGGCGGGACGGAGAGAGACCCAGTACTTC.

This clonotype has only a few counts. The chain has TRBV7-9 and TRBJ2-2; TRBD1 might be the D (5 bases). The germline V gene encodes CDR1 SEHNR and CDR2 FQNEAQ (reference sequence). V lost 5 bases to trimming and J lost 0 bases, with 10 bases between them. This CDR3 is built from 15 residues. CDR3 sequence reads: CASSKTATNTGELFF. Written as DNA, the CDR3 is TGTGCCAGCAGCAAGACAGCCACGAACACCGGGGAGCTGTTTTTT.

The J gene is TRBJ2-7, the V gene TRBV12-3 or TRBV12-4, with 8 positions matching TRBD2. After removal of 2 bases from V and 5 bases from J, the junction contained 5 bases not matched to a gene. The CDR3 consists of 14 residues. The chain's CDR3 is CASSLSGGVNEQYF. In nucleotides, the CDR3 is TGTGCCAGCAGTTTAAGCGGGGGTGTAAACGAGCAGTACTTC.

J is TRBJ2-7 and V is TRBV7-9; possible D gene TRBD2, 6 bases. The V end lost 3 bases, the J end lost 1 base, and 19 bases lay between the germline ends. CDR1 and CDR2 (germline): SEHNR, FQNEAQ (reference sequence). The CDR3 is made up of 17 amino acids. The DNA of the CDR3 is TGTGCCAGCAGCTTGCCGCCTCGGGGGATGGTTTCCTACGAGCAGTACTTC. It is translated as CASSLPPRGMVSYEQYF.

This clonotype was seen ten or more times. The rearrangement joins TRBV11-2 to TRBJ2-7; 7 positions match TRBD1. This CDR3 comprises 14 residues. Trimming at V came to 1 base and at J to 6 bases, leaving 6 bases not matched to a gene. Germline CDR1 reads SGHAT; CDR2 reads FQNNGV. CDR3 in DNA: TGTGCCAGCAGCTTAGGCTCGACAGGGACCGAGCAGTACTTC. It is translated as CASSLGSTGTEQYF.

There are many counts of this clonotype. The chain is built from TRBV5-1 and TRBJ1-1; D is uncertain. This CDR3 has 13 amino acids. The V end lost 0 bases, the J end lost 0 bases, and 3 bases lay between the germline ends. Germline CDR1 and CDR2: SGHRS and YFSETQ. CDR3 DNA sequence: TGCGCCAGCAGCTTGGTGTTGAACACTGAAGCTTTCTTT. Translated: CASSLVLNTEAFF.